The present entry profiles one T cell receptor beta chain with its context. The record originates from a study of OX40 agonist ivuxolimab in advanced cancers. V was clipped by 2 bases and J by 5 bases; unmatched bases: 4. Per the germline V gene, CDR1 is MDHEN and CDR2 is SYDVKM. This CDR3 contains 16 residues. Here immunoSEQ multiplex PCR was the method, and the copy in TCRdb shows in-frame clones only, minus some. Among under 90,000 clones, over 75% were seen once, and the ten largest hold more than 0.75%. The sample was CD4+ or CD8+ T cells sorted from blood, taken in a trial of the OX40 agonist ivuxolimab. The source of this sequence is an adult with an advanced solid tumor such as melanoma, head and neck, liver or kidney cancer. V gene TRBV28 combines with J gene TRBJ2-5, with 14 bases lining up with TRBD2. The CDR3 DNA reads TGTGCCAGCAGTTTAGGGACTAGCGGGAGTAGGGAGACCCAGTACTTC. Its translation is CASSLGTSGSRETQYF.